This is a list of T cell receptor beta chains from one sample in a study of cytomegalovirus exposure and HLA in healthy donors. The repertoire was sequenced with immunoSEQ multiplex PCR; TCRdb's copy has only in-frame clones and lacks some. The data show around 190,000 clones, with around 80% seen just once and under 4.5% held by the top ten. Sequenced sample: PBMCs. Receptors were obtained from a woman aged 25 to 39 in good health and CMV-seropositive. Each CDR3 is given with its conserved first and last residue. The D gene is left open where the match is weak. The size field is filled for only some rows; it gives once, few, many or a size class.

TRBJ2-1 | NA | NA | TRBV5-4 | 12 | CASSLDPNEQFF | TGTGCCAGCAGCTTGGATCCGAATGAGCAGTTCTTC
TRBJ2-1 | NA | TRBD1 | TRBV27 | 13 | CASSSDRDNEQFF | TGTGCCAGCAGTTCGGACAGGGACAATGAGCAGTTCTTC
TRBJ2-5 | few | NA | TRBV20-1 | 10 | CSAIVETQYF | TGCAGTGCTATAGTTGAGACCCAGTACTTC
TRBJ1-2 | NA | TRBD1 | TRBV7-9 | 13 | CASRAGQGNGYTF | TGTGCCAGCAGAGCGGGACAGGGGAATGGCTACACCTTC
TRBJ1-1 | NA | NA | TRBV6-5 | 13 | CASSNDEGSEAFF | TGTGCCAGCAGCAACGATGAGGGATCTGAAGCTTTCTTT
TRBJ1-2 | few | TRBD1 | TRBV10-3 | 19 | CAISEMGTGGTGSNYGYTF | TGTGCCATCAGTGAGATGGGGACAGGGGGGACTGGGTCTAACTATGGCTACACCTTC
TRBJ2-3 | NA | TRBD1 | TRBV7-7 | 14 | CASSLTGRADTQYF | TGTGCCAGCAGCCTGACAGGGCGCGCAGATACGCAGTATTTT
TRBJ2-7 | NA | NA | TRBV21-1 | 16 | CANRLFRDRGSYEQYF | TGTGCGAACCGCCTTTTCCGGGACAGGGGATCCTACGAGCAGTACTTC
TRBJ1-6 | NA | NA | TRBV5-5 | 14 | CASSARLLNSPLHF | TGTGCCAGCAGCGCCCGACTCCTAAATTCACCCCTCCACTTT
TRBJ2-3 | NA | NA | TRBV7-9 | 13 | CASSPQGTDTQYF | TGTGCCAGCAGCCCGCAGGGCACAGATACGCAGTATTTT
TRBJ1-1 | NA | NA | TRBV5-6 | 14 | CASSRIGGGAEAFF | TGTGCCAGCAGCCGAATTGGAGGAGGGGCAGAAGCTTTCTTT
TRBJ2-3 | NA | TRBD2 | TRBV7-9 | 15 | CASSSLAGGQDTQYF | TGTGCCAGCAGCTCACTAGCGGGAGGGCAAGATACGCAGTATTTT
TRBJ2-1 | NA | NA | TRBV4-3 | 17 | CASSQEGDTLVHNEQFF | TGCGCCAGCAGCCAAGAAGGGGACACTTTAGTCCACAATGAGCAGTTCTTC
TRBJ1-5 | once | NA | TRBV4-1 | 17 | CASSLRALAALNQPQHF | TGCGCCAGCAGCCTCCGCGCGTTGGCGGCACTCAATCAGCCCCAGCATTTT
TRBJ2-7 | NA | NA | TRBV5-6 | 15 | CASSYGGTAVYEQYF | TGTGCCAGCAGCTACGGCGGGACGGCGGTCTACGAGCAGTACTTC
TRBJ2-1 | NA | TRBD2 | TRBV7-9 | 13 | CASRREGDNEQFF | TGTGCCAGCAGGCGGGAGGGGGACAATGAGCAGTTCTTC
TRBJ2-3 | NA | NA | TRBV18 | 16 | CASSIRRLAFTDTQYF | TGTGCCAGCTCAATTCGAAGGCTAGCGTTCACAGATACGCAGTATTTT
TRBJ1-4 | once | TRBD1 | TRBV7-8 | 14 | CASSGDRVHEKLFF | TGTGCCAGCAGCGGTGACAGGGTCCATGAAAAACTGTTTTTT
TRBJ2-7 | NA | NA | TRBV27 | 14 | CASSNGLEEMEQYF | TGTGCCAGCAGTAATGGACTGGAGGAGATGGAGCAGTACTTC
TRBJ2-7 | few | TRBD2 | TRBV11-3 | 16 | CASSFSRVSGGYEQYF | TGTGCCAGCAGTTTTTCCCGGGTCTCGGGGGGCTACGAGCAGTACTTC
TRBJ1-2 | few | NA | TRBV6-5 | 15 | CASSYSGTGGGGYTF | TGTGCCAGCAGTTACTCCGGGACCGGGGGTGGGGGCTACACCTTC
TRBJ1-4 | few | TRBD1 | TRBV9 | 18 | CASSVDRGVRGRGEKLFF | TGTGCCAGCAGCGTAGATCGTGGGGTCAGGGGGCGAGGTGAAAAACTGTTTTTT
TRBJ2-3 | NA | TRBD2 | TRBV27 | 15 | CASSLGLAATDTQYF | TGTGCCAGCAGTTTGGGACTAGCGGCGACAGATACGCAGTATTTT
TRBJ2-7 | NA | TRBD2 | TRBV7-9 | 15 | CASSRRLAGRNEQYF | TGTGCCAGCAGCCGCCGACTAGCGGGAAGAAACGAGCAGTACTTC
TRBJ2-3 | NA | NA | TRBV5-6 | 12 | CASSFITDTQYF | TGTGCCAGCAGCTTTATAACAGATACGCAGTATTTT
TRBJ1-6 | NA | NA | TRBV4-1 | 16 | CASSQVQGNSNSPLHF | TGCGCCAGCAGCCAAGTACAGGGTAATTCAAACTCACCCCTCCACTTT
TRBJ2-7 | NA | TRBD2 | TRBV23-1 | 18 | CASSQSRAGGSVSYEQYF | TGCGCCAGCAGTCAATCGCGGGCGGGGGGCAGCGTCTCCTACGAGCAGTACTTC
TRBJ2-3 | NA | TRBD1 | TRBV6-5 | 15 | CASSREDRGTDTQYF | TGTGCCAGCAGTCGCGAAGACAGGGGCACAGATACGCAGTATTTT
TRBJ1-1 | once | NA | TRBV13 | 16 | CASSLGRFTGFGEAFF | TGTGCCAGCAGCTTAGGCCGATTCACAGGCTTCGGGGAAGCTTTCTTT
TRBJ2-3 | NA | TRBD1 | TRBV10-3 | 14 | CAIKGTDGEDTQYF | TGTGCCATCAAAGGGACAGACGGGGAGGATACGCAGTATTTT
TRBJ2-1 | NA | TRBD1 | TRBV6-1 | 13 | CASEDRDVYEQFF | TGTGCCAGCGAGGACAGGGATGTTTATGAGCAGTTCTTC